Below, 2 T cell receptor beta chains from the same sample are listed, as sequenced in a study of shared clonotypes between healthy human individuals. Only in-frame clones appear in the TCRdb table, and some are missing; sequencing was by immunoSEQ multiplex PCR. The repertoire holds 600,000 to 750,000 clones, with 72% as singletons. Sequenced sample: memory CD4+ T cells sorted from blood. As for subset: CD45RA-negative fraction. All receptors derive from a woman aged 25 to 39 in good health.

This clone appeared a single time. CDR3 sequence reads: CASSPIVGGGPTNYGYTF. CDR3 DNA sequence: TGTGCCAGCTCACCAATAGTGGGCGGAGGCCCGACTAACTATGGCTACACCTTC. This chain uses TRBV18 with TRBJ1-2, with D uncertain. V was cut by 2 bases and J by 0 bases, with 19 bases left in between. Germline V gene sequence: CDR1 KGHSH, CDR2 LQKENI. CDR3 length: 18 residues. Based on the CDR3 plus reference TRBV18 and TRBJ1-2, the full variable domain is NAGVMQNPRHLVRRRGQEARLRCSPMKGHSHVYWYRQLPEEGLKFMVYLQKENIIDESGMPKERFSAEFPKEGPSILRIQQVVRGDSAAYFCASSPIVGGGPTNYGYTFGSGTRLTVV.

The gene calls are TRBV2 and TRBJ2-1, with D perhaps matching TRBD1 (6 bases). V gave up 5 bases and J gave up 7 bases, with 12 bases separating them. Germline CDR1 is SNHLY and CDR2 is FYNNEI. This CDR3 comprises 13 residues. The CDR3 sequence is CASSKNTGNEQFF. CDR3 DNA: TGTGCCAGCAGTAAAAATACAGGGAATGAGCAGTTCTTC.